Below, one TCR beta chain is given with its context. What it binds is unknown. This entry is derived from a study of T cells in Graves' hyperthyroidism and ophthalmopathy. Whole-study context: Sampling of peripheral blood happened at initial diagnosis, prior to any treatment.

General observations from the study: The model predicted ophthalmopathy a median roughly six months before onset.

The CDR3 is 13 residues long. Germline-derived CDR1 and CDR2 are GTSNPN and SVGIG (reference sequence). V lost 4 bases to trimming and J lost 6 bases; unmatched junction nucleotides: 5. Amplification of TCR beta CDR3 regions was performed using RNA transcripts as template. Using the HTBI primer set, a first-round RT-PCR was run on the TCR CDR3. TCRdb re-derived calls from the multiplex PCR reads in MiXCR, one entry per CDR3 protein. This table has 660,000 or so distinct CDR3 sequences, 20% appearing once. The clonotype comes from a man younger than 45 with Graves' ophthalmopathy. This chain links TRBV30 with TRBJ2-1; TRBD2 aligns across 8 bases. Sequenced material: blood. This CDR3 reads CAWTGTSSNEQFF. CDR3 DNA: TGTGCCTGGACCGGGACTAGTTCCAATGAGCAGTTCTTC.